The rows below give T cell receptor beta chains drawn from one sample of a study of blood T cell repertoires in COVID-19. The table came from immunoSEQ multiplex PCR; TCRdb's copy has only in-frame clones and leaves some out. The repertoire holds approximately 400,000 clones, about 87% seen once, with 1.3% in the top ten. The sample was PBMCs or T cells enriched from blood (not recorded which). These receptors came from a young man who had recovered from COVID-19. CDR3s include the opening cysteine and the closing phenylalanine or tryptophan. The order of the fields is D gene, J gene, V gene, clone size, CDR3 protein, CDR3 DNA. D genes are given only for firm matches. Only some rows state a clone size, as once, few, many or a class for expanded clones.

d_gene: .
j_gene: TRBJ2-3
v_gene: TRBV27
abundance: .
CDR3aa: CASSLISGDTQYF
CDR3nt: TGTGCCAGCAGTTTGATCTCGGGGGATACGCAGTATTTT

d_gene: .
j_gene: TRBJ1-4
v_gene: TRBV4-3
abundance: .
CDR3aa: CASSQAGTALEKLFF
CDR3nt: TGCGCCAGCAGCCAAGCCGGAACAGCTCTTGAAAAACTGTTTTTT

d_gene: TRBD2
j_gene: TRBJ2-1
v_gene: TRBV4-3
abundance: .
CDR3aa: CASSQGTRGSNEQFF
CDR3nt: TGCGCCAGCAGCCAAGGGACTAGGGGTAGTAATGAGCAGTTCTTC

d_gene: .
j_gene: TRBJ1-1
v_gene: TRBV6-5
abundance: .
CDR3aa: CASSLTTVQGEAFF
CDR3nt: TGTGCCAGCAGTCTAACCACCGTTCAGGGTGAAGCTTTCTTT

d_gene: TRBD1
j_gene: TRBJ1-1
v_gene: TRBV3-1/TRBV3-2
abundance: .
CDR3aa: CASSQGGQGAVTEAFF
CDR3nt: TGTGCCAGCAGCCAAGGGGGACAGGGGGCGGTCACTGAAGCTTTCTTT

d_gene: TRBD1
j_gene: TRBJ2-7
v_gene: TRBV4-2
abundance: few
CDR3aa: CASSHWGTGGYEQYF
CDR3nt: TGTGCCAGCAGCCACTGGGGGACAGGGGGCTACGAGCAGTACTTC

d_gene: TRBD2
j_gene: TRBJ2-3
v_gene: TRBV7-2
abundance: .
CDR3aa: CASSLIAGADTQYF
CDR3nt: TGTGCCAGCAGCTTGATAGCGGGGGCAGATACGCAGTATTTT

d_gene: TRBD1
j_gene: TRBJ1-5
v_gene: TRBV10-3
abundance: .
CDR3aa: CAISEVQGMAQPQHF
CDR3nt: TGTGCCATCAGTGAAGTACAGGGGATGGCTCAGCCCCAGCATTTT

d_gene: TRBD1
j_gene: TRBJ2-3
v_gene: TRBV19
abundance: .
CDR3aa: CASRYGQGGTDTQYF
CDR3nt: TGTGCCAGTAGATACGGACAGGGCGGCACAGATACGCAGTATTTT

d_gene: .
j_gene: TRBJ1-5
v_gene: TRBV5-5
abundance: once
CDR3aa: CASSSALGGGQPQHF
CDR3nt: TGTGCCAGCAGCTCAGCCCTGGGGGGAGGTCAGCCCCAGCATTTT

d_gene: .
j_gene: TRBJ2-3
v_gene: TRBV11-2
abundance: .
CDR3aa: CASRSGDTQYF
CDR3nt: TGTGCCAGCAGGTCCGGAGATACGCAGTATTTT

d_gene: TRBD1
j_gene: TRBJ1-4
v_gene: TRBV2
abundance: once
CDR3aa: CASSRTGENEKLFF
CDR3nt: TGTGCCAGCAGCCGGACAGGAGAAAATGAAAAACTGTTTTTT

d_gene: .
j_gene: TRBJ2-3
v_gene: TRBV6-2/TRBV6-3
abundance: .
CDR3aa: CASSPRDSFTDTQYF
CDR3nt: TGTGCCAGCAGTCCGCGGGACAGTTTCACAGATACGCAGTATTTT

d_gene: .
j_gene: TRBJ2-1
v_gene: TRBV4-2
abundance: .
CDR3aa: CASSHGEFSYNEQFF
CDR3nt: TGTGCCAGCAGCCACGGGGAATTCTCCTACAATGAGCAGTTCTTC

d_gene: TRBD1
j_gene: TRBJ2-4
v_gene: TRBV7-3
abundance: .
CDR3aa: CASNERQGTQNIQYF
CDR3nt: TGTGCCAGCAACGAAAGACAGGGAACGCAAAACATTCAGTACTTC

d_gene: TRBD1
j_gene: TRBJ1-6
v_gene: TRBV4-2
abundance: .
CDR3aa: CASSQGTGGELYSPLHF
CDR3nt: TGTGCCAGCAGCCAGGGGACAGGGGGCGAACTTTATTCACCCCTCCACTTT

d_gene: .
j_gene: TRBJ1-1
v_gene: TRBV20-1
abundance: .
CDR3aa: CSASRATEAFF
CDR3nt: TGCAGTGCATCACGAGCCACTGAAGCTTTCTTT

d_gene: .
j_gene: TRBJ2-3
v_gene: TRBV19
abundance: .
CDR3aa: CASTASTRDTQYF
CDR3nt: TGTGCCAGTACCGCCTCCACGCGGGATACGCAGTATTTT

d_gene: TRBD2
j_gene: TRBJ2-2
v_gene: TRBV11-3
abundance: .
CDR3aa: CASSLTSIAGGTSGLFF
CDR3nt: TGTGCCAGCAGCTTAACATCCATAGCGGGGGGAACATCGGGGCTGTTTTTT

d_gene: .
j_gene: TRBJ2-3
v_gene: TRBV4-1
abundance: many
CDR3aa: CASSQGRYSSSTDTQYF
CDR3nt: TGCGCCAGCAGCCAAGGACGGTACAGCTCTAGCACAGATACGCAGTATTTT

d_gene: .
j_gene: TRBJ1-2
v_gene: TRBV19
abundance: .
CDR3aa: CASSSQNYGYTF
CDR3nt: TGTGCCAGTAGTTCACAAAACTATGGCTACACCTTC

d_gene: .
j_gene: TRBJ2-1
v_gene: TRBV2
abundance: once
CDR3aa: CASSELSTNEQFF
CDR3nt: TGTGCCAGCAGTGAGCTTAGCACCAATGAGCAGTTCTTC

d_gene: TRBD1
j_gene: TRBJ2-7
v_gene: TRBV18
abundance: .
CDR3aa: CASSPDRGKGLYF
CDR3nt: TGTGCCAGCTCACCGGACAGGGGAAAGGGTCTGTACTTC

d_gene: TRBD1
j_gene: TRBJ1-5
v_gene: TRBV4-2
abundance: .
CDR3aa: CASSQEDRANNQPQHF
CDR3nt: TGTGCCAGCAGCCAAGAGGACAGGGCGAACAATCAGCCCCAGCATTTT

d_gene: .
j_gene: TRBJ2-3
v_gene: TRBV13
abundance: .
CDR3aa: CASSLAEELQYF
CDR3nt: TGTGCCAGCAGCTTAGCGGAGGAGCTGCAGTATTTT

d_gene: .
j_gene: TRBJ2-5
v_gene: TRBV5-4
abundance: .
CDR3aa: CASSFTEPGTQYF
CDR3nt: TGTGCCAGCAGCTTTACGGAGCCGGGGACCCAGTACTTC

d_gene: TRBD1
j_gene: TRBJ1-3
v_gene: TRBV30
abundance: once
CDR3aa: CAWREPGQGNANTIYF
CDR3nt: TGTGCCTGGAGGGAACCGGGACAGGGAAACGCAAACACCATATATTTT

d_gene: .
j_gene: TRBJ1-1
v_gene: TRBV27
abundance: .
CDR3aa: CASSLSGGTEAFF
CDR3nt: TGTGCCAGCAGTTTATCAGGGGGCACTGAAGCTTTCTTT

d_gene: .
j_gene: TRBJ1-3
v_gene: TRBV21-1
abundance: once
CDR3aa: CASSLHTIYF
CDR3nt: TGTGCCAGCAGCCTCCACACCATATATTTT

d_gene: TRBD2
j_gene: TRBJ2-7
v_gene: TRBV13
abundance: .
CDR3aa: CASSLTAGEESYEQYF
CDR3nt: TGTGCCAGCAGCTTAACGGCGGGGGAGGAGTCCTACGAGCAGTACTTC

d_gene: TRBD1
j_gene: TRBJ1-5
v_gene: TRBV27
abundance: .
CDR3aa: CASSLSSRQGNNQPQHF
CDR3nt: TGTGCCAGCAGTTTATCGTCGAGACAGGGTAACAATCAGCCCCAGCATTTT

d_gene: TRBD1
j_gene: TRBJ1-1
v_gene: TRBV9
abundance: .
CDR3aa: CASRGQGSAEAFF
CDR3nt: TGTGCCAGCAGGGGACAGGGCAGCGCTGAAGCTTTCTTT

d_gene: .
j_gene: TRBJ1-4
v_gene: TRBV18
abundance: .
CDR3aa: CASSPPGTNEKLFF
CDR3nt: TGTGCCAGCTCCCCTCCCGGGACTAATGAAAAACTGTTTTTT

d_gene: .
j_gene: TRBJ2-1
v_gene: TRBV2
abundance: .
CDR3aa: CASSHRRIRNEQFF
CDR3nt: TGTGCCAGCAGTCACAGGAGAATACGCAATGAGCAGTTCTTC

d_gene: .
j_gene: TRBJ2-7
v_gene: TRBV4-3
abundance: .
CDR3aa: CASSQEVHTSYEQYF
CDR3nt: TGCGCCAGCAGCCAAGAAGTACACACCTCCTACGAGCAGTACTTC

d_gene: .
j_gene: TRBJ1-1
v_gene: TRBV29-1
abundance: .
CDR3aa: CSVEQEAFF
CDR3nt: TGCAGCGTTGAACAGGAAGCTTTCTTT

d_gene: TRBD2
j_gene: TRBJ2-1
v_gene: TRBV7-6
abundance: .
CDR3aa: CASSRSGGADEQFF
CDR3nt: TGTGCCAGCAGCCGTAGCGGGGGGGCCGATGAGCAGTTCTTC

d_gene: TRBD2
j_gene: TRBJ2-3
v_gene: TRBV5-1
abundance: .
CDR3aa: CASSPGLAGGAAPTQYF
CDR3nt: TGCGCCAGCAGCCCGGGACTAGCGGGGGGGGCTGCCCCTACGCAGTATTTT

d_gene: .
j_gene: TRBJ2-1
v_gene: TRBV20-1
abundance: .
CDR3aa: CSASPLYEQFF
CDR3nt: TGCAGTGCTAGTCCCCTCTATGAGCAGTTCTTC

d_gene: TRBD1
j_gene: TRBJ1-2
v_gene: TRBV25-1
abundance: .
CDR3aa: CASSDTRTGYGYTF
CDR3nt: TGTGCCAGCAGTGATACCAGGACAGGCTATGGCTACACCTTC

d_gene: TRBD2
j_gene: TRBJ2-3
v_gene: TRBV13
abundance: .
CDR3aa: CASSLVVRLAGDTDTQYF
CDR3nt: TGTGCCAGCAGCTTAGTGGTTCGTCTAGCGGGGGACACAGATACGCAGTATTTT

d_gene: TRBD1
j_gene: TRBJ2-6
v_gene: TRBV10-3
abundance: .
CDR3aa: CAISGGQARSGANVLTF
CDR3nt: TGTGCCATCAGTGGGGGACAGGCCCGCTCTGGGGCCAACGTCCTGACTTTC